The 20 T cell receptor beta chains presented below share a single source sample, sequenced in a study of blood T cell repertoires in COVID-19. Profiled with immunoSEQ multiplex PCR; TCRdb holds only in-frame clones, not every one. The sample carries tens of thousands of clones, more than 85% recorded once. Specimen: peripheral blood. These receptors were obtained from a woman older than 75 with acute or convalescent COVID-19.

The chain uses TRBV11-3 and TRBJ2-1; D is ambiguous. Deletions cut 5 bases from V and 5 bases from J, with 7 bases between. The CDR3 is 12 residues long. CDR1 and CDR2 from the germline V gene are SGHNT and YENEEA. The CDR3 DNA is TGTGCCAGCAGCGAGAGAAACAATGAGCAGTTCTTC. As protein: CASSERNNEQFF.

The chain carries TRBV10-3 and TRBJ2-1; possible D gene TRBD2, 5 bases. The ends were cut back, 3 bases at V and 7 bases at J, with 13 bases in the middle. From germline, CDR1 is ENHRY and CDR2 SYGVKD. The CDR3 extends over 14 amino acids. CDR3 in amino acids: CAISDRSRGNEQFF. The CDR3 DNA sequence: TGTGCCATCAGTGACAGGTCCCGCGGGAATGAGCAGTTCTTC.

The chain carries TRBV5-1 and TRBJ2-2; the match to TRBD1 covers 9 bases. After removal of 2 bases from V and 6 bases from J, the junction contained 2 bases not matched to a gene. The CDR3 runs 14 residues. Germline V gives CDR1 SGHRS, CDR2 YFSETQ. The CDR3 DNA is TGCGCCAGCAGCTTACAGGGGGCCTCCGGGGAGCTGTTTTTT. It codes for CASSLQGASGELFF.

This sequence joins TRBV6-5 and TRBJ2-1, with D perhaps matching TRBD1 (5 bases). The CDR3 extends over 14 amino acids. Germline values: CDR1 MNHEY, CDR2 SVGAGI. Between the trimmed V and J ends, which lost 2 bases and 0 bases, there was a span of 5 bases. The CDR3 spells CASSYRGSYNEQFF. The CDR3 region has the DNA TGTGCCAGCAGTTACAGGGGCTCCTACAATGAGCAGTTCTTC.

V gene TRBV5-1 combines with J gene TRBJ2-5; the D gene is possibly TRBD2 (7 bases). CDR3 length: 14 amino acids. CDR1 is SGHRS, CDR2 YFSETQ, per germline. V was cut by 4 bases and J by 5 bases, with 15 bases left in between. The CDR3 reads CASSHSEGGETQYF. The CDR3, as DNA: TGCGCCAGCAGCCATTCGGAGGGGGGGGAGACCCAGTACTTC.

The J gene is TRBJ2-1, the V gene TRBV19; 12 positions agree with TRBD2. The CDR3 is 16 amino acids. With 3 bases clipped from V and 4 bases from J, the junction kept 4 bases outside the gene matches. Per germline, CDR1 LNHDA and CDR2 SQIVND (reference sequence). Here the CDR3 DNA reads TGTGCCAGTAGTATCCTAGCGGGGGGGACATACAATGAGCAGTTCTTC. Translating it yields CASSILAGGTYNEQFF.

The genes are TRBV15 and TRBJ1-1; D call uncertain. The V gene lost 2 bases and the J gene lost 2 bases, with 9 bases spanning the gap. Per the germline V gene, CDR1 is LNHNV and CDR2 is YYDKDF (reference sequence). The CDR3 consists of 14 residues. CDR3 protein: CATSRYTLNTEAFF. The CDR3 coding sequence is TGTGCCACCAGCAGATACACACTAAACACTGAAGCTTTCTTT.

This chain connects TRBV7-2 to TRBJ2-5, with TRBD2 identical over 12 bases. The CDR3 is 16 residues long. CDR1 SGHTA and CDR2 FQGNSA come from the germline V gene. J lost 5 bases, V lost 4 bases, and 8 bases had no gene match. Written as DNA, the CDR3 is TGTGCCAGCAGCTGGGCCCGGACTAGCGGGGAGGAGACCCAGTACTTC. Translation gives CASSWARTSGEETQYF.

The chain carries TRBV7-6 and TRBJ2-5; TRBD1 aligns across 8 bases. The CDR3 spans 14 residues. Per the germline V gene, CDR1 is SGHVS and CDR2 is FNYEAQ. V trimming: 5 bases; J trimming: 3 bases; junction bases outside the gene matches: 5. The CDR3 reads CASSLMTGEETQYF. Written as DNA, the CDR3 is TGTGCCAGCAGCCTAATGACAGGGGAAGAGACCCAGTACTTC.

The rearrangement links TRBV6-5 to TRBJ1-2; no clear D gene. Trimming removed 6 bases from V and 1 base from J, with 6 bases in between. Germline loops: CDR1 MNHEY, CDR2 SVGAGI. This CDR3 is 12 amino acids long. The CDR3 reads CASRSYNYGYTF. The CDR3 bases are TGTGCCAGCAGGTCGTATAACTATGGCTACACCTTC.

V usage is TRBV7-2 and J usage is TRBJ2-7; D possibly corresponds to TRBD1 (8 bases). CDR1 and CDR2 (germline): SGHTA, FQGNSA. The CDR3 has 17 amino acids. V lost 0 bases and J 0 bases, leaving 15 bases between the germline ends. This CDR3 is CASSLARGTGPSYEQYF. CDR3 sequence (DNA): TGTGCCAGCAGCTTAGCGCGGGGGACAGGTCCCTCCTACGAGCAGTACTTC.

The chain employs TRBV19 and TRBJ1-5, with 8 nucleotides matching TRBD1. This CDR3 spans 18 amino acids. Germline V CDR1 and CDR2: LNHDA, SQIVND (reference sequence). The V and J ends lost 5 bases and 6 bases, in that order; junction bases with no gene match: 18. CDR3 sequence (DNA): TGTGCCAGTAGTGCCACCGGGAGACAGGGGTCGTGGGTTCAGCCCCAGCATTTT. Encoded protein: CASSATGRQGSWVQPQHF.

The V gene is TRBV7-2, the J gene TRBJ1-1; possible D gene TRBD1, 5 bases. The germline V gene encodes CDR1 SGHTA and CDR2 FQGNSA. The CDR3 runs to 16 residues. V gave up 8 bases and J gave up 0 bases, with 19 bases separating them. The CDR3 DNA reads TGTGCCAGCTTCCAGGGTGGAACAGGTTTGAACACTGAAGCTTTCTTT. It encodes CASFQGGTGLNTEAFF.

This chain connects TRBV6-5 to TRBJ1-3; 7 nucleotides line up with TRBD1. The CDR3 extends over 14 amino acids. J gave up 5 bases and V 7 bases, and 8 bases lay outside the gene matches. Germline loops: CDR1 MNHEY, CDR2 SVGAGI. The CDR3 protein is CASIRQGLRNTIYF. For the CDR3, the DNA is TGTGCCAGCATTCGACAGGGACTCCGAAACACCATATATTTT.

This clone was seen only once. The chain couples TRBV6-1 to TRBJ1-4; D gene unclear. The CDR3 consists of 14 residues. The V end lost 6 bases, the J end lost 4 bases, and 12 bases lay between the germline ends. The germline gives CDR1 MNHNS, CDR2 SASEGT. CDR3 protein: CASSPVGDNEKLFF. The CDR3 DNA reads TGTGCCAGCAGCCCCGTGGGAGATAATGAAAAACTGTTTTTT.

This clone was picked up a small number of times. CDR3 DNA: TGTGCCAGCAGCAGACTTAGCGGGGGGGCTCGGAATGAGCAGTTCTTC. Translating it yields CASSRLSGGARNEQFF. The chain employs TRBV13 and TRBJ2-1, with 11 positions matching TRBD2. The CDR3 length is 16 residues. J was trimmed by 7 bases and V by 5 bases; bases with no gene match: 10. CDR1 PRHDT and CDR2 FYEKMQ come from the germline V gene (reference sequence).

The chain joins TRBV9 to TRBJ2-3, with 8 bases aligning to TRBD1. The germline V gene encodes CDR1 SGDLS and CDR2 YYNGEE. Trimming cost V 1 base and J 6 bases; bases outside gene matches: 7. This CDR3 has 15 amino acids. This CDR3 reads CASSVTSQGADTQYF. The CDR3 nucleotides read TGTGCCAGCAGCGTAACAAGCCAGGGGGCTGATACGCAGTATTTT.

This sequence joins TRBV6-6 and TRBJ2-2; 7 bases fit TRBD2. The CDR3 spans 18 residues. Unmatched junction bases numbered 17, after V lost 7 bases and J lost 3 bases. The germline V gene has CDR1 MNHNY and CDR2 SVGAGI (reference sequence). CDR3 in DNA: TGTGCCAGCACCCGATCCCCATTGGATGGGGGGGACACCGGGGAGCTGTTTTTT. This gives the protein CASTRSPLDGGDTGELFF.

The rearrangement joins TRBV6-2 or TRBV6-3 to TRBJ2-7; possible D gene TRBD1, 6 bases. The V gene lost 4 bases and the J gene lost 2 bases, with 15 bases spanning the gap. Germline V CDR1 and CDR2: MNHEY, SVGEGT. This CDR3 comprises 15 residues. The CDR3 reads CASSSPMTGPYEQYF. The CDR3 coding sequence is TGTGCCAGCAGTTCACCTATGACAGGTCCCTACGAGCAGTACTTC.

V usage is TRBV19 and J usage is TRBJ2-1, with a weak D call TRBD2 (6 bases). This CDR3 region has 17 residues. Trimming took off 6 bases at V and 0 bases at J, with 18 bases between the two ends. Germline-derived CDR1 and CDR2 are LNHDA and SQIVND (reference sequence). CDR3 residues: CASRDWASGYSYNEQFF. For the CDR3, the DNA is TGTGCCAGTAGGGACTGGGCCAGCGGGTACTCCTACAATGAGCAGTTCTTC.